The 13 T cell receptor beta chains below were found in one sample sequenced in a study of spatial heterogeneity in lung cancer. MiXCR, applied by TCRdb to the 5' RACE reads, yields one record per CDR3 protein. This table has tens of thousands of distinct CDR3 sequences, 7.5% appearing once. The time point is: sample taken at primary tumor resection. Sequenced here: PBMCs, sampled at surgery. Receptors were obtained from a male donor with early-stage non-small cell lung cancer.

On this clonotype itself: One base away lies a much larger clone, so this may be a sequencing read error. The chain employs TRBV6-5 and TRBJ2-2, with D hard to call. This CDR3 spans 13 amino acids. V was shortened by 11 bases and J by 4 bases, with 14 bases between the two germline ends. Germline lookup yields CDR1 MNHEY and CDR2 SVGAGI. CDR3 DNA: TGTGCCGGCGGACCAAATCCCACCGGGGAGCTGTTTTTT. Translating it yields CAGGPNPTGELFF.

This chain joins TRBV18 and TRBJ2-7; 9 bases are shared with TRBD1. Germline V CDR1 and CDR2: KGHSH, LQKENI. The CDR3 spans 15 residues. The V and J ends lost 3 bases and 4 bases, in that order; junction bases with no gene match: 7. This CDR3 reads CASSPLGQGTYEQYF. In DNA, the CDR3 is TGTGCCAGCTCACCGCTGGGACAGGGAACGTACGAGCAGTACTTC.

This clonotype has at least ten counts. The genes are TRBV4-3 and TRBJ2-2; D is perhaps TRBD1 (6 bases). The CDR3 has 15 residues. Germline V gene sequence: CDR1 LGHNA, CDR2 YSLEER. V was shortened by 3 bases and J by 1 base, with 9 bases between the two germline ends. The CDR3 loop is CASSQGALNTGELFF. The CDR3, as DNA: TGCGCCAGCAGCCAGGGGGCCCTGAACACCGGGGAGCTGTTTTTT.

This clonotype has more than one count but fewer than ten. CDR3 region: CASSQTAQGGGQETQYF. The CDR3 DNA reads as TGTGCCAGCAGCCAAACAGCACAGGGGGGAGGCCAAGAGACCCAGTACTTC. V gene TRBV3-1 combines with J gene TRBJ2-5, with 8 bases identical to TRBD1. The J segment lost 1 base and the V segment lost 2 bases, leaving 9 bases of the junction unmatched. Per the germline V gene, CDR1 is LGHDT and CDR2 is YNNKEL (reference sequence). The CDR3 covers 17 residues.

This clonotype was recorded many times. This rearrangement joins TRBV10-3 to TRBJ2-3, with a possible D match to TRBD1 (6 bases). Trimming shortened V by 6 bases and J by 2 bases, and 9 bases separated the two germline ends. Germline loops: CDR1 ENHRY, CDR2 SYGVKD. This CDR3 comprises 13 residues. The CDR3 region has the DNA TGTGCCATCAGAGGACAGTCCACAGATACGCAGTATTTT. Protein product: CAIRGQSTDTQYF.

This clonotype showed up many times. This CDR3 reads CASSLSGRSSNQPQHF. CDR3 nucleotides: TGTGCCAGCAGCTTATCCGGGCGGAGCAGCAATCAGCCCCAGCATTTT. This chain joins TRBV7-8 and TRBJ1-5; no reliable D call. The CDR3 runs to 16 residues. V was trimmed by 2 bases and J by 1 base, leaving 12 bases between them. The germline CDR1 and CDR2 sequences are SGHVS and FQNEAQ.

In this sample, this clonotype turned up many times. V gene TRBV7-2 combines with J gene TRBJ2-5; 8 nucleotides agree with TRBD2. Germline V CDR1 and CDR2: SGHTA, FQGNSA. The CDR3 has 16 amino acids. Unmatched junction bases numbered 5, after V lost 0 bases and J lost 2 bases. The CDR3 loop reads CASSLAGASGQETQYF. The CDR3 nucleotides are TGTGCCAGCAGCTTAGCTGGGGCTAGCGGGCAAGAGACCCAGTACTTC. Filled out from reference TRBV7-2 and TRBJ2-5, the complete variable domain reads GAGVSQSPSNKVTEKGKDVELRCDPISGHTALYWYRQSLGQGLEFLIYFQGNSAPDKSGLPSDRFSAERTGGSVSTLTIQRTQQEDSAVYLCASSLAGASGQETQYFGPGTRLLVL.

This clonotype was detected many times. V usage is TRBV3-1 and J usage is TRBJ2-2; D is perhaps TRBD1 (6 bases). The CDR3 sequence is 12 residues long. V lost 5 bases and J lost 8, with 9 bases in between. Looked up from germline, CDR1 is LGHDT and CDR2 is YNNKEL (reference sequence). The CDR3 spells CASSRTVGELFF. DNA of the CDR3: TGTGCCAGCAGCAGGACAGTGGGGGAGCTGTTTTTT.

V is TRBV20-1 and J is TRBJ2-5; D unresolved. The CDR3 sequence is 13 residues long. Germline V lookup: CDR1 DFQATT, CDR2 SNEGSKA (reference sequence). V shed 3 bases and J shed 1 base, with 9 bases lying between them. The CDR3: CSARVPSQETQYF. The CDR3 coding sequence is TGCAGTGCTAGGGTTCCCAGCCAAGAGACCCAGTACTTC.

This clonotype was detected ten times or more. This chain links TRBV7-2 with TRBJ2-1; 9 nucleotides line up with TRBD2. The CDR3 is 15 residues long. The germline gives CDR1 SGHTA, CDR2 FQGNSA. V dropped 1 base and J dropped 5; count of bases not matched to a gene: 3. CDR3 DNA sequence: TGTGCCAGCAGCTTAGGTGCGGGGGGGCACAATGAGCAGTTCTTC. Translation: CASSLGAGGHNEQFF.

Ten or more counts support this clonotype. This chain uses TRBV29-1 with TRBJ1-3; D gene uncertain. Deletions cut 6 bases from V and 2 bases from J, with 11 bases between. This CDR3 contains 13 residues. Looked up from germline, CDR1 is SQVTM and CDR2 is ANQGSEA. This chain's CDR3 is CSVVGKAGNTIYF. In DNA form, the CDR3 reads TGCAGCGTCGTCGGAAAGGCTGGAAACACCATATATTTT.

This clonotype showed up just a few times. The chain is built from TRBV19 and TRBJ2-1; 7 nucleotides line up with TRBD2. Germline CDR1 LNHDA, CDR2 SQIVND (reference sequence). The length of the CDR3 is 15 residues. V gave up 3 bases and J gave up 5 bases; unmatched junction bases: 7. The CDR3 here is CASSIRTRRDNEQFF. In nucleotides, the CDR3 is TGTGCCAGTAGTATCAGGACTAGAAGGGACAATGAGCAGTTCTTC.

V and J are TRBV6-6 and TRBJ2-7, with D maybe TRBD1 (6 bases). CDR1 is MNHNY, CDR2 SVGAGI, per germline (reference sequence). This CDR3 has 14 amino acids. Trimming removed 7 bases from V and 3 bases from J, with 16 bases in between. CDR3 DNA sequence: TGTGCCAGCACCCCCCCGGGCAGGGGCTACGAGCAGTACTTC. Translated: CASTPPGRGYEQYF.